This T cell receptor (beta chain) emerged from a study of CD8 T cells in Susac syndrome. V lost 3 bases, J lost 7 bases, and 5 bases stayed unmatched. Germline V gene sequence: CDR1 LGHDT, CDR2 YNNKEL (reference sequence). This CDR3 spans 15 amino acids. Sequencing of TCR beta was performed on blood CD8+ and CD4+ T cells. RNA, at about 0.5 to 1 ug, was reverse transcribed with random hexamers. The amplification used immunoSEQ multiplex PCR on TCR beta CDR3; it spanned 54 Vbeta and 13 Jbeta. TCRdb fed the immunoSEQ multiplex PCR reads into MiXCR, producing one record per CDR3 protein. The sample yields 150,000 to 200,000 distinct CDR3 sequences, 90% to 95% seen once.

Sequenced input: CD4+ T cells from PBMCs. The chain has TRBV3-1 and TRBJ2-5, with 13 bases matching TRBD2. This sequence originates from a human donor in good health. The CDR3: CASSHRTSGGRTQYF. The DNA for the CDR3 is TGTGCCAGCAGCCACCGGACTAGCGGGGGAAGGACCCAGTACTTC.